The next 6 T cell receptor beta chains were all read from a single sample in a study of T-cell reconstitution after alpha-beta-depleted transplantation in children. It was with unique molecular identifiers that the TCRbeta library was prepared. Using its own MiXCR run on the PCR reads, TCRdb lists one record per CDR3 protein. The repertoire has about 610,000 distinct CDR3 sequences, roughly a tenth of them found once; the top ten carry less than 5%. The sample in question was PBMCs from the stem cell graft donor, obtained from the stem cell graft. These receptors came from a human donor who donated a stem cell graft to a child with acute myeloid leukemia.

The genes are TRBV7-9 and TRBJ2-1; D is perhaps TRBD1 or TRBD2 (5 bases each). The length of the CDR3 is 12 residues. Germline V gene sequence: CDR1 SEHNR, CDR2 FQNEAQ (reference sequence). Trimming removed 4 bases at V and 9 bases at J, with 10 bases between. The CDR3 region has the DNA TGTGCCAGCAGCTCCCGTGGGGGTGAGCAGTTCTTC. Translation gives CASSSRGGEQFF.

This chain uses TRBV30 with TRBJ2-1; the match to TRBD2 covers 11 bases. V was pared by 7 bases and J by 4 bases, with 6 bases of the junction left unmatched. Per the germline V gene, CDR1 is GTSNPN and CDR2 is SVGIG (reference sequence). The CDR3 totals 14 residues. The CDR3 region is CASDRTSGYNEQFF. As DNA, the CDR3 is TGTGCCTCCGATCGGACTAGCGGGTACAATGAGCAGTTCTTC.

This clonotype has more than one count but fewer than ten. J is TRBJ1-5 and V is TRBV12-3 or TRBV12-4; D unclear. Trimming took off 3 bases at V and 0 bases at J, with 6 bases between the two ends. The CDR3 consists of 14 residues. The CDR3 DNA is TGTGCCAGCAGTTTGACCAATAGCAATCAGCCCCAGCATTTT. Its translation: CASSLTNSNQPQHF.

This clonotype was recorded at least ten times. V gene TRBV20-1 combines with J gene TRBJ2-7, with 7 bases lining up with TRBD1. This CDR3 is 14 amino acids long. From germline, CDR1 is DFQATT and CDR2 SNEGSKA (reference sequence). Trimming removed 6 bases from V and 3 bases from J; junction bases left unmatched: 11. CDR3 nucleotide sequence: TGCAGTGCCCAAACAGGGGAACTGGGCTACGAGCAGTACTTC. Protein sequence: CSAQTGELGYEQYF.

The V and J genes are TRBV14 and TRBJ2-1; D is perhaps TRBD2 (5 bases). The CDR3 runs 17 residues. V was cut by 5 bases and J by 3 bases, with 20 bases left in between. Germline V gives CDR1 SGHDN, CDR2 FVKESK. The CDR3 loop reads CASSSRSGIGIYNEQFF. Here the CDR3 DNA reads TGTGCCAGCAGCTCTCGCTCCGGGATCGGCATCTACAATGAGCAGTTCTTC.

The gene calls are TRBV7-2 and TRBJ1-5, with a tentative D call TRBD1 (5 bases). CDR1 SGHTA and CDR2 FQGNSA come from the germline V gene. There are 15 residues in the CDR3. V shed 5 bases and J shed 2 bases, with 13 bases lying between them. The CDR3 reads CASSPLGGGNQPQHF. The DNA of the CDR3 is TGTGCCAGCAGCCCTCTCGGGGGAGGCAATCAGCCCCAGCATTTT.